This T cell receptor (beta chain) was observed in a study of T cell responses to AZD1222 COVID-19 vaccine. The study's findings and limits: Possibly, clonal diversity was underestimated; donors were largely white British and included more females. Targets within unmutated variant regions were reportedly found for nearly half of spike-specific TCRs. The study identified only six AZD1222 recipients as seropositive at baseline.

The CDR3 length is 14 residues. From germline, CDR1 is MGHRA and CDR2 YSYEKL. Trimming left V 4 bases short and J 4 bases short, with 14 bases between. Profiled with immunoSEQ multiplex PCR; TCRdb holds only in-frame clones, not every one. Counted here are tens of thousands of clones, around 83% occurring once; the ten biggest clones make up roughly 5.6%. On this clone itself: Its antigen is unknown.

Source: peripheral blood, taken 28 days after the second AZD1222 dose. V is TRBV4-1 and J is TRBJ2-7, with D possibly being TRBD1 (7 bases). This TCR was sampled from an adult who received the AZD1222 COVID-19 vaccine. The DNA for the CDR3 is TGCGCCAGCAGCCCAGGGGGGTGTGGGTACGAGCAGTACTTC. Protein sequence: CASSPGGCGYEQYF.